The rows below give T cell receptor beta chains drawn from one sample of a study of T-cell memory formation after mild COVID-19. Each CDR3 protein is one row after TCRdb ran MiXCR on the 5' RACE reads. The sample includes 350,000 to 500,000 distinct CDR3 sequences, approximately 20% seen only once; the top ten take more than 8%. Sample: PBMCs or a T cell subset sorted from them (not recorded which). The receptors derive from an adult woman who had mild COVID-19 (a few samples of this study predate the infection). Cell type and time point are not known. Each CDR3 is given with its conserved first and last residue. A D gene is named only where the DNA matches it firmly. Rows may omit the clone size; those that give it use once, few, many or a size class.

size: -
J: TRBJ2-1
D: TRBD2
V: TRBV5-1
length: 15
CDR3: CASSFRGLGMAEQFF
DNA: TGCGCCAGCAGCTTCAGGGGACTAGGAATGGCTGAGCAGTTCTTC

size: -
J: TRBJ2-1
D: -
V: TRBV7-3
length: 13
CDR3: CASSFNSLGEQFF
DNA: TGTGCCAGCAGCTTTAACTCATTGGGTGAGCAGTTCTTC

size: -
J: TRBJ2-1
D: TRBD2
V: TRBV11-3
length: 18
CDR3: CASSPGLAGEGTYNEQFF
DNA: TGTGCCAGCAGCCCAGGGCTAGCGGGAGAGGGCACCTACAATGAGCAGTTCTTC

size: -
J: TRBJ1-1
D: -
V: TRBV5-1
length: 14
CDR3: CASSFRTGPTEAFF
DNA: TGCGCCAGCAGCTTCCGGACGGGACCCACTGAAGCTTTCTTT

size: -
J: TRBJ2-7
D: TRBD2
V: TRBV15
length: 17
CDR3: CATSSGLAGQSSYEQYF
DNA: TGTGCCACCAGCTCGGGACTAGCGGGACAAAGCTCCTACGAGCAGTACTTC

size: -
J: TRBJ2-3
D: -
V: TRBV20-1
length: 15
CDR3: CSASRLQGITDTQYF
DNA: TGCAGTGCTAGCCGGCTGCAGGGTATAACAGATACGCAGTATTTT

size: few
J: TRBJ2-1
D: TRBD2
V: TRBV7-9
length: 15
CDR3: CASSFLSSGHNEQFF
DNA: TGTGCCAGCAGCTTCCTGTCTAGCGGCCACAATGAGCAGTTCTTC

size: -
J: TRBJ2-7
D: -
V: TRBV5-1
length: 14
CDR3: CASSLAWSSYEQYF
DNA: TGCGCCAGCAGCTTGGCGTGGAGCTCCTACGAGCAGTACTTC

size: few
J: TRBJ1-1
D: -
V: TRBV6-2/TRBV6-3
length: 14
CDR3: CASSYSGRSTEAFF
DNA: TGTGCCAGCAGTTACTCGGGGAGGAGCACTGAAGCTTTCTTT

size: -
J: TRBJ2-7
D: -
V: TRBV7-2
length: 15
CDR3: CASSPGQGRLYEQYF
DNA: TGTGCCAGCAGCCCTGGGCAGGGTCGTCTCTACGAGCAGTACTTC

size: -
J: TRBJ2-3
D: TRBD2
V: TRBV7-9
length: 16
CDR3: CASSLTGGGHTDTQYF
DNA: TGTGCCAGCAGCTTAACGGGCGGGGGGCACACAGATACGCAGTATTTT

size: few
J: TRBJ1-1
D: -
V: TRBV7-3
length: 13
CDR3: CASSSYRDTEAFF
DNA: TGTGCCAGCAGCTCTTACAGGGACACTGAAGCTTTCTTT

size: -
J: TRBJ2-7
D: -
V: TRBV15
length: 13
CDR3: CATSRERSYEQYF
DNA: TGTGCCACCAGCAGAGAACGGTCATACGAGCAGTACTTC

size: -
J: TRBJ1-2
D: -
V: TRBV4-3
length: 14
CDR3: CASSQGRGIDGYTF
DNA: TGCGCCAGCAGCCAAGGACGCGGCATAGATGGCTACACCTTC

size: once
J: TRBJ2-7
D: -
V: TRBV11-2
length: 15
CDR3: CASSLAFSESYEQYF
DNA: TGTGCCAGCAGCTTAGCTTTTTCAGAATCCTACGAGCAGTACTTC

size: many
J: TRBJ1-1
D: -
V: TRBV12-3/TRBV12-4
length: 12
CDR3: CASSFGFTEAFF
DNA: TGTGCCAGCAGTTTTGGCTTTACTGAAGCTTTCTTT

size: -
J: TRBJ2-1
D: TRBD2
V: TRBV20-1
length: 14
CDR3: CSAKLAGGNNEQFF
DNA: TGCAGTGCCAAACTAGCGGGAGGGAATAATGAGCAGTTCTTC

size: -
J: TRBJ1-1
D: -
V: TRBV5-1
length: 14
CDR3: CASSLEWGDNAAFF
DNA: TGCGCCAGCAGCTTGGAGTGGGGTGACAATGCGGCTTTCTTT

size: -
J: TRBJ2-1
D: TRBD2
V: TRBV7-9
length: 18
CDR3: CASSFFRTSGSRWNEQFF
DNA: TGTGCCAGCAGCTTCTTCAGGACTAGCGGGAGCCGCTGGAATGAGCAGTTCTTC

size: few
J: TRBJ2-5
D: -
V: TRBV7-2
length: 14
CDR3: CASSFPGIQETQYF
DNA: TGTGCCAGCAGCTTTCCGGGGATCCAAGAGACCCAGTACTTC

size: many
J: TRBJ2-2
D: TRBD2
V: TRBV6-5
length: 16
CDR3: CASSYGLAKNTGELFF
DNA: TGTGCCAGCAGCTACGGACTAGCCAAGAACACCGGGGAGCTGTTTTTT

size: -
J: TRBJ2-7
D: -
V: TRBV9
length: 15
CDR3: CASSPGTLPGGEQYF
DNA: TGTGCCAGCAGCCCCGGTACCCTCCCCGGTGGCGAGCAGTACTTC

size: -
J: TRBJ1-2
D: TRBD1
V: TRBV2
length: 14
CDR3: CASSERDRGLDYTF
DNA: TGTGCCAGCAGTGAACGGGACAGGGGTCTTGACTACACCTTC

size: -
J: TRBJ1-2
D: -
V: TRBV12-3/TRBV12-4
length: 14
CDR3: CASRLFRGDYGYTF
DNA: TGTGCCAGCAGGCTTTTTCGGGGGGACTATGGCTACACCTTC

size: few
J: TRBJ1-5
D: -
V: TRBV7-2
length: 15
CDR3: CASSLAQGLRQPQHF
DNA: TGTGCCAGCAGCTTAGCTCAGGGGCTCCGGCAGCCCCAGCATTTT

size: -
J: TRBJ2-2
D: -
V: TRBV15
length: 16
CDR3: CATSRGSGVNTGELFF
DNA: TGTGCCACCAGCAGAGGGAGCGGAGTGAACACCGGGGAGCTGTTTTTT

size: -
J: TRBJ1-2
D: -
V: TRBV6-5
length: 12
CDR3: CASSVTGTSFTF
DNA: TGTGCCAGCAGCGTTACCGGGACCTCATTCACCTTC

size: few
J: TRBJ2-5
D: -
V: TRBV5-1
length: 15
CDR3: CASSSQGQSQETQYF
DNA: TGCGCCAGCAGCAGCCAAGGACAGAGTCAAGAGACCCAGTACTTC

size: few
J: TRBJ1-1
D: TRBD1
V: TRBV7-6
length: 14
CDR3: CASSLTGGNPMAFF
DNA: TGTGCCAGCAGCTTAACAGGGGGCAACCCCATGGCTTTCTTT

size: few
J: TRBJ1-1
D: -
V: TRBV18
length: 13
CDR3: CASSPKVNTEAFF
DNA: TGTGCCAGCTCACCAAAAGTGAACACTGAAGCTTTCTTT

size: few
J: TRBJ1-6
D: TRBD1
V: TRBV6-6
length: 16
CDR3: CASSASGGVKSSPLHF
DNA: TGTGCCAGCAGTGCCTCAGGGGGGGTTAAGAGTTCACCCCTCCACTTT

size: -
J: TRBJ1-1
D: -
V: TRBV29-1
length: 13
CDR3: CSVEKGVNTEAFF
DNA: TGCAGCGTTGAGAAGGGTGTGAACACTGAAGCTTTCTTT

size: -
J: TRBJ1-2
D: -
V: TRBV15
length: 14
CDR3: CATSRDGQEYGYTF
DNA: TGTGCCACCAGCAGAGATGGTCAGGAGTATGGCTACACCTTC

size: -
J: TRBJ1-3
D: TRBD1
V: TRBV20-1
length: 16
CDR3: CSASGTGGDSGNTIYF
DNA: TGCAGTGCTTCCGGGACAGGGGGCGACTCTGGAAACACCATATATTTT

size: -
J: TRBJ1-4
D: TRBD1
V: TRBV7-9
length: 15
CDR3: CASSLGTGINEKLFF
DNA: TGTGCCAGCAGCTTAGGGACAGGCATTAATGAAAAACTGTTTTTT

size: few
J: TRBJ2-2
D: TRBD1
V: TRBV12-3/TRBV12-4
length: 14
CDR3: CASSKRTGGGELFF
DNA: TGTGCCAGCAGTAAACGGACAGGGGGCGGGGAGCTGTTTTTT

size: few
J: TRBJ1-5
D: -
V: TRBV4-2
length: 16
CDR3: CASSPRRERGDQPQHF
DNA: TGTGCCAGCAGCCCGAGACGGGAGAGGGGTGATCAGCCCCAGCATTTT

size: few
J: TRBJ1-1
D: -
V: TRBV5-5
length: 12
CDR3: CASTWEFTEAFF
DNA: TGTGCCAGCACCTGGGAGTTCACTGAAGCTTTCTTT

size: -
J: TRBJ1-1
D: -
V: TRBV4-1
length: 14
CDR3: CASSQTVLGTEAFF
DNA: TGCGCCAGCAGCCAGACGGTCCTAGGCACTGAAGCTTTCTTT

size: -
J: TRBJ2-3
D: TRBD2
V: TRBV7-3
length: 16
CDR3: CASSPYAGEGRDTQYF
DNA: TGTGCCAGCAGCCCATATGCGGGGGAGGGCAGAGATACGCAGTATTTT

size: -
J: TRBJ2-3
D: TRBD2
V: TRBV29-1
length: 16
CDR3: CSVRPGTSGSPDTQYF
DNA: TGCAGCGTTAGGCCCGGGACTAGCGGGAGCCCAGATACGCAGTATTTT

size: -
J: TRBJ2-7
D: TRBD2
V: TRBV4-1
length: 16
CDR3: CASSQLPGLATYEQYF
DNA: TGCGCCAGCAGCCAACTCCCGGGACTAGCGACGTACGAGCAGTACTTC

size: many
J: TRBJ2-3
D: -
V: TRBV9
length: 17
CDR3: CARPGASDSTSTDTQYF
DNA: TGTGCCAGACCTGGGGCTAGCGATTCAACTAGCACAGATACGCAGTATTTT

size: few
J: TRBJ2-7
D: -
V: TRBV24-1
length: 15
CDR3: CATSSATRTSYEQYF
DNA: TGTGCCACCAGCTCGGCCACGCGGACATCCTACGAGCAGTACTTC

size: -
J: TRBJ2-3
D: -
V: TRBV9
length: 14
CDR3: CASSVLSVADTQYF
DNA: TGTGCCAGCAGCGTACTTAGCGTGGCAGATACGCAGTATTTT

size: few
J: TRBJ2-5
D: -
V: TRBV24-1
length: 14
CDR3: CATSAPGRQETQYF
DNA: TGTGCCACCAGTGCCCCAGGGAGACAAGAGACCCAGTACTTC

size: few
J: TRBJ1-1
D: TRBD1
V: TRBV29-1
length: 13
CDR3: CSVTEGARPEAFF
DNA: TGCAGCGTTACCGAGGGGGCGCGGCCTGAAGCTTTCTTT

size: few
J: TRBJ2-5
D: -
V: TRBV7-2
length: 13
CDR3: CASSLVGLETQYF
DNA: TGTGCCAGCAGCTTAGTCGGATTGGAGACCCAGTACTTC

size: -
J: TRBJ2-7
D: -
V: TRBV2
length: 13
CDR3: CASSDEGGDEQYF
DNA: TGTGCCAGCAGTGACGAGGGCGGGGACGAGCAGTACTTC

size: -
J: TRBJ2-3
D: -
V: TRBV7-8
length: 13
CDR3: CAIGGTNPDTQYF
DNA: TGTGCCATCGGGGGAACCAACCCAGATACGCAGTATTTT

size: few
J: TRBJ2-7
D: TRBD1
V: TRBV6-1
length: 13
CDR3: CASSEGQGWEQYF
DNA: TGTGCCAGCAGTGAAGGACAGGGGTGGGAGCAGTACTTC

size: once
J: TRBJ1-6
D: -
V: TRBV6-6
length: 14
CDR3: CASSYSSGESPLHF
DNA: TGTGCCAGCAGTTACTCGAGCGGAGAATCACCCCTCCACTTT